The next 30 T cell receptor beta chains were all read from a single sample in a study of human T cells and chemical hapten exposure. TCRdb independently ran MiXCR on the RACE reads; one entry per CDR3 protein. The data contain roughly 100,000 distinct CDR3 sequences, approximately 10% of them singletons. Time point defined: pre-sensitization, week 0. Treatment meaning: therapeutic diphenylcyclopropenone sensitization with weekly scalp DPC. The sample in question was whole blood, obtained in connection with sensitization to the hapten diphenylcyclopropenone (DPC). The receptors were gathered from an older woman with alopecia areata. Some clones in this sample may be carry-over from other donors' samples.

The chain is built from TRBV20-1 and TRBJ2-1, with D possibly matching TRBD2 (6 bases). V lost 3 bases and J 6 bases, leaving 15 bases between the germline ends. The CDR3 length is 14 residues. CDR1 is DFQATT and CDR2 is SNEGSKA in the germline V gene (reference sequence). The CDR3 region has the DNA TGCAGTGCTAGCCGGGACTTCTCCCCCAATGAGCAGTTCTTC. Translated, it gives CSASRDFSPNEQFF.

This rearrangement joins TRBV7-9 to TRBJ1-1; D uncertain. Germline CDR1 and CDR2: SEHNR and FQNEAQ (reference sequence). V lost 7 bases to trimming and J lost 3 bases, with 9 bases between them. The CDR3 is 12 residues long. The CDR3 DNA reads TGTGCCAGCACCTCATCGGACACTGAAGCTTTCTTT. Its translation: CASTSSDTEAFF. The full variable domain, with the rest looked up from reference TRBV7-9 and TRBJ1-1, is DTGVSQNPRHKITKRGQNVTFRCDPISEHNRLYWYRQTLGQGPEFLTYFQNEAQLEKSRLLSDRFSAERPKGSFSTLEIQRTEQGDSAMYLCASTSSDTEAFFGQGTRLTVV.

This clonotype came up many times. The chain joins TRBV7-2 to TRBJ2-1, with 10 bases aligning to TRBD1. The length of the CDR3 is 15 residues. After removal of 5 bases from V and 6 bases from J, the junction contained 7 bases not matched to a gene. Germline loops: CDR1 SGHTA, CDR2 FQGNSA. DNA of the CDR3: TGTGCCAGCAGCCGAGACAGGGACAGGGGCAATGAGCAGTTCTTC. Translated: CASSRDRDRGNEQFF.

V and J are TRBV24-1 and TRBJ2-1, with 7 bases fitting TRBD2. The ends lost 5 bases at V and 6 bases at J; junction bases unmatched: 0. The CDR3 covers 12 residues. The germline V gene has CDR1 KGHDR and CDR2 SFDVKD. CDR3: CATSGTSNEQFF. In DNA form, the CDR3 reads TGTGCCACCAGTGGGACTAGCAATGAGCAGTTCTTC.

This clonotype was recorded many times. The chain links TRBV3-1 to TRBJ2-1; a possible D gene is TRBD2 (6 bases). The CDR3 covers 16 residues. Trimming pared 6 bases from V and 2 bases from J, leaving 17 bases between. Germline V gene lookup returns CDR1 LGHDT and CDR2 YNNKEL (reference sequence). CDR3: CASRRQGAGPYNEQFF. As DNA, the CDR3 is TGTGCCAGCAGGCGACAAGGGGCGGGACCCTACAATGAGCAGTTCTTC.

The rearrangement uses TRBV9 and TRBJ2-3; D is unresolved. Germline assignment: CDR1 SGDLS and CDR2 YYNGEE. Trimming cost V 0 bases and J 2 bases, with 10 bases left between them. This CDR3 is built from 15 residues. The CDR3 DNA is TGTGCCAGCAGCGTAGATCAGCGCCACACAGATACGCAGTATTTT. Amino acids: CASSVDQRHTDTQYF.

This clonotype was observed a few times. This chain links TRBV6-1 with TRBJ1-5; 10 positions agree with TRBD1. Germline trimming cut 5 bases from V and 7 bases from J; bases unmatched to any gene: 2. Germline V gene lookup returns CDR1 MNHNS and CDR2 SASEGT. This CDR3 has 13 residues. The DNA of the CDR3 is TGTGCCAGCAGTAGACAGGGGGCCCAGCCCCAGCATTTT. Its protein is CASSRQGAQPQHF.

This clonotype was counted ten times or more. For the CDR3, the DNA is TGTGCCAGCAGCCTGGGACTAGCGGGGGAGTACCAAGAGACCCAGTACTTC. Translation gives CASSLGLAGEYQETQYF. The V gene is TRBV5-5, the J gene TRBJ2-5; the match to TRBD2 covers 14 bases. The ends lost 4 bases at V and 0 bases at J; junction bases unmatched: 5. CDR1 is SGHKS, CDR2 YYEKEE, per germline (reference sequence). This CDR3 is built from 17 residues.

This clonotype was observed a few times. The chain uses TRBV6-5 and TRBJ2-5, with TRBD2 as a possible D gene (5 bases). Trimming pared 4 bases from V and 5 bases from J, leaving 14 bases between. CDR1 and CDR2 from the germline V gene are MNHEY and SVGAGI. The CDR3 totals 14 residues. The CDR3 DNA reads as TGTGCCAGCAGTTCCAGAGCCCGAGGGGAGACCCAGTACTTC. It is translated as CASSSRARGETQYF.

This clonotype has at least ten counts. The rearrangement links TRBV5-1 to TRBJ2-1; possibly TRBD1 for D (5 bases). The CDR3 is 15 amino acids. The V end lost 5 bases, the J end lost 9 bases, and 21 bases lay between the germline ends. Germline V gene lookup returns CDR1 SGHRS and CDR2 YFSETQ. The CDR3 region is CASSLDPLGASEQFF. The CDR3 bases are TGCGCCAGCAGTCTCGATCCCCTTGGGGCAAGTGAGCAGTTCTTC.

This clonotype was counted ten times or more. The chain links TRBV5-1 to TRBJ2-5; TRBD2 aligns across 11 bases. This CDR3 region has 15 residues. Germline CDR1 is SGHRS and CDR2 is YFSETQ. V gave up 6 bases and J gave up 4 bases; unmatched junction bases: 8. The CDR3: CASTPTSGGGETQYF. The DNA for the CDR3 is TGCGCCAGCACCCCTACTAGCGGGGGAGGAGAGACCCAGTACTTC.

V is TRBV6-6 and J is TRBJ1-4; D uncertain. The CDR3 consists of 14 residues. Trimming shortened V by 5 bases and J by 5 bases, and 12 bases separated the two germline ends. Germline CDR1 reads MNHNY; CDR2 reads SVGAGI (reference sequence). The CDR3 bases are TGTGCCAGCAGTCCCCCGAATTCAAATGAAAAACTGTTTTTT. Protein: CASSPPNSNEKLFF.

This clonotype showed up many times. This rearrangement joins TRBV5-1 to TRBJ2-1; tentative D call: TRBD1 (6 bases). Deletions cut 1 base from V and 5 bases from J, with 10 bases between. Germline CDR1 reads SGHRS; CDR2 reads YFSETQ. The CDR3 runs 14 residues. This chain's CDR3 is CASSLTGPNNEQFF. The CDR3, as DNA: TGCGCCAGCAGCTTGACAGGGCCGAACAATGAGCAGTTCTTC.

This clonotype was recorded at least ten times. The rearrangement joins TRBV6-6 to TRBJ2-2; D is possibly TRBD1 or TRBD2 (5 bases each). V shed 8 bases and J shed 0 bases, with 13 bases lying between them. There are 15 residues in the CDR3. Germline V lookup: CDR1 MNHNY, CDR2 SVGAGI (reference sequence). DNA for the CDR3: TGTGCCAGCCGAACAGAGGGGACGAACACCGGGGAGCTGTTTTTT. Its translation is CASRTEGTNTGELFF.

This clonotype was found many times. The CDR3 DNA reads TGCAGTGCTAGAGAGGGTGAAGCTTTCTTT. Protein: CSAREGEAFF. V is TRBV20-1 and J is TRBJ1-1, with D hard to call. V was trimmed by 0 bases and J by 7 bases, leaving 3 bases between them. Germline V lookup: CDR1 DFQATT, CDR2 SNEGSKA (reference sequence). The length of the CDR3 is 10 residues.

The chain recombines TRBV29-1 with TRBJ2-2; 8 bases match TRBD1. Germline V CDR1 and CDR2: SQVTM, ANQGSEA. After removal of 3 bases from V and 3 bases from J, the junction contained 3 bases not matched to a gene. The CDR3 is 14 amino acids. CDR3 amino acids: CSVDRGLDTGELFF. In nucleotides, the CDR3 is TGCAGCGTTGACAGGGGGCTGGACACCGGGGAGCTGTTTTTT.

The genes are TRBV6-1 and TRBJ2-1; no firm D call. The germline V gene has CDR1 MNHNS and CDR2 SASEGT. The V end lost 5 bases, the J end lost 0 bases, and 8 bases lay between the germline ends. This CDR3 spans 14 amino acids. The CDR3 bases are TGTGCCAGCAGTAGCACGGGCTCCTACAATGAGCAGTTCTTC. Its translation is CASSSTGSYNEQFF.

In nucleotides, the CDR3 is TGCAGCGCGACGTCGTATTCACAGGGCTACACCTTC. It codes for CSATSYSQGYTF. The chain carries TRBV29-1 and TRBJ1-2; no clear D gene. Trimming stripped 7 bases from V and 8 bases from J, with 17 bases between. The CDR3 extends over 12 amino acids. The V gene's germline CDR1 is SQVTM and CDR2 ANQGSEA.

This clonotype was detected only a few times. The V gene is TRBV7-9, the J gene TRBJ2-5; no firm D call. V lost 5 bases to trimming and J lost 1 base, with 14 bases between them. The CDR3 totals 15 residues. CDR1 and CDR2 (germline): SEHNR, FQNEAQ (reference sequence). Here the CDR3 DNA reads TGTGCCAGCAGCGTAACGGACGGCTTCCAAGAGACCCAGTACTTC. Protein: CASSVTDGFQETQYF.

This clonotype occurred many times. V is TRBV4-2 and J is TRBJ2-5; 7 bases are a match to TRBD2. CDR3 length: 15 amino acids. CDR1 is LGHNA, CDR2 YNFKEQ, per germline. Trimming took 4 bases from V and 1 from J; bases not matched to a gene: 6. CDR3 DNA: TGTGCCAGCAGCCTGGGACTAAATATCCAAGAGACCCAGTACTTC. It translates to CASSLGLNIQETQYF.

V is TRBV27 and J is TRBJ2-7; no clear D. The CDR3 covers 13 residues. Germline V gene data show CDR1 as MNHEY and CDR2 as SMNVEV (reference sequence). The ends were cut back, 6 bases at V and 9 bases at J, with 18 bases in the middle. CDR3: CASSPLTRIGQYF. The CDR3 nucleotides read TGTGCCAGCAGCCCCCTGACCCGTATCGGGCAGTACTTC.

V usage is TRBV15 and J usage is TRBJ2-1; D may match TRBD1 or TRBD2 (5 bases each). V lost 0 bases and J 2 bases, leaving 8 bases between the germline ends. CDR3 length: 15 residues. The germline V gene has CDR1 LNHNV and CDR2 YYDKDF (reference sequence). For the CDR3, the DNA is TGTGCCACCAGCAGAGACCGGGGCCCCTACAATGAGCAGTTCTTC. It is translated as CATSRDRGPYNEQFF.

The J gene is TRBJ1-5, the V gene TRBV30; a possible D gene is TRBD1 (5 bases). Per germline, CDR1 GTSNPN and CDR2 SVGIG (reference sequence). Trimming shortened V by 0 bases and J by 6 bases, and 15 bases separated the two germline ends. The CDR3 is made up of 15 amino acids. CDR3 sequence: CAWSVQSGRFQPQHF. In DNA form, the CDR3 reads TGTGCCTGGAGTGTACAGTCAGGGCGTTTTCAGCCCCAGCATTTT.

In this sample, this clonotype turned up a few times. CDR3 DNA sequence: TGTGCCAGCAGAAGACAGGGGGGCCAGCAGCCCCAGCATTTT. This encodes CASRRQGGQQPQHF. J is TRBJ1-5 and V is TRBV28; 9 nucleotides line up with TRBD1. The CDR3 has 14 amino acids. The ends lost 6 bases at V and 7 bases at J; junction bases unmatched: 7. Germline V gives CDR1 MDHEN, CDR2 SYDVKM.

This rearrangement joins TRBV7-9 to TRBJ2-2; tentative D call: TRBD1 (6 bases). The germline V gene encodes CDR1 SEHNR and CDR2 FQNEAQ (reference sequence). Trimming removed 5 bases at V and 2 bases at J, with 9 bases between. The CDR3 has 14 amino acids. CDR3 amino acids: CASSRDTNTGELFF. Written as DNA, the CDR3 is TGTGCCAGCAGCCGGGACACCAACACCGGGGAGCTGTTTTTT. The full variable domain, its missing parts supplied by reference TRBV7-9 and TRBJ2-2, is DTGVSQNPRHKITKRGQNVTFRCDPISEHNRLYWYRQTLGQGPEFLTYFQNEAQLEKSRLLSDRFSAERPKGSFSTLEIQRTEQGDSAMYLCASSRDTNTGELFFGEGSRLTVL.

This chain joins TRBV5-4 and TRBJ1-1; TRBD1 is a possible D gene (5 bases). The CDR3 extends over 15 amino acids. The germline V gene has CDR1 SGHNT and CDR2 YYREEE (reference sequence). Trimming removed 2 bases from V and 1 base from J, with 12 bases in between. CDR3 DNA sequence: TGTGCCAGCAGCTTCATTTGGGGCCGGAACACTGAAGCTTTCTTT. Encoded protein: CASSFIWGRNTEAFF.

This clonotype was counted many times. The gene calls are TRBV29-1 and TRBJ2-7; 7 bases map to TRBD1. The V gene end was trimmed by 7 bases and the J gene end by 6 bases; junction bases not matched to a gene: 12. The CDR3 has 13 residues. Germline lookup yields CDR1 SQVTM and CDR2 ANQGSEA. The CDR3 region has the DNA TGCAGCGCCGGGACAGCCACCGGCGGCGAGCAGTACTTC. Protein product: CSAGTATGGEQYF.

This chain connects TRBV19 to TRBJ1-5; TRBD1 agrees at 7 bases. Per germline, CDR1 LNHDA and CDR2 SQIVND (reference sequence). The CDR3 covers 15 residues. After removal of 10 bases from V and 4 bases from J, the junction contained 13 bases not matched to a gene. DNA for the CDR3: TGTGCCACCACGTACGGGGGACAGACGAATCAGCCCCAGCATTTT. Translation gives CATTYGGQTNQPQHF.

Regarding this clonotype: Being one base from a much bigger clone, this may be a read error. This chain connects TRBV29-1 to TRBJ1-2, with D possibly matching TRBD1 (6 bases). V shed 6 bases and J shed 4 bases, with 15 bases lying between them. Germline values: CDR1 SQVTM, CDR2 ANQGSEA. The CDR3 consists of 13 residues. The CDR3 loop reads CSVKGRTAYGYTF. Written as DNA, the CDR3 is TGCAGCGTCAAGGGGCGGACAGCCTATGGCTACACCTTC.

This chain connects TRBV20-1 to TRBJ1-4, with 7 nucleotides matching TRBD1. The germline V gene encodes CDR1 DFQATT and CDR2 SNEGSKA (reference sequence). The CDR3 has 13 amino acids. The junction had 4 bases not matched to a gene; V was cut back by 6 bases and J by 3 bases. The CDR3 DNA reads as TGCAGTGCGCCCGACAGGGCTAATGAAAAACTGTTTTTT. Translated: CSAPDRANEKLFF.